This passage covers 20 T cell receptor beta chains from one sample sequenced in a study of blood T cell repertoires in COVID-19. The protocol was immunoSEQ multiplex PCR, while the TCRdb copy is restricted to in-frame clones and leaves out a portion. The sample shows 200,000 to 300,000 clones, just under 85% of them seen only once. The sequencing input was peripheral blood. The receptors come from a middle-aged man with acute or convalescent COVID-19.

Written as DNA, the CDR3 is TGTGCCAGCACGGGGACTAGCGGGAGGGCTCTCTACAATGAGCAGTTCTTC. Its translation: CASTGTSGRALYNEQFF. The chain links TRBV14 to TRBJ2-1; 16 bases are a match to TRBD2. Trimming removed 7 bases from V and 3 bases from J; junction bases left unmatched: 6. Germline CDR1 and CDR2: SGHDN and FVKESK. The CDR3 is 17 amino acids.

This clone was seen a handful of times. The chain couples TRBV28 to TRBJ1-6; weak D call: TRBD1 (5 bases). Germline-derived CDR1 and CDR2 are MDHEN and SYDVKM. Trimming pared 3 bases from V and 10 bases from J, leaving 16 bases between. The CDR3 totals 15 residues. CDR3 sequence: CASSFSGALESPLHF. The CDR3 region has the DNA TGTGCCAGCAGTTTTTCTGGGGCTCTTGAGTCACCCCTCCACTTT.

This clone was observed a handful of times. The V and J genes are TRBV29-1 and TRBJ1-1; perhaps TRBD1 as D (5 bases). Germline CDR1 and CDR2: SQVTM and ANQGSEA. The CDR3 is made up of 12 amino acids. V shed 6 bases and J shed 3 bases, with 11 bases lying between them. The DNA for the CDR3 is TGCAGCGTGTCTAGGGGTGACACTGAAGCTTTCTTT. Protein sequence: CSVSRGDTEAFF.

This sequence joins TRBV27 and TRBJ2-2; D may be TRBD1 (5 bases). Germline V CDR1 and CDR2: MNHEY, SMNVEV (reference sequence). V was pared by 3 bases and J by 0 bases, with 8 bases between. The CDR3 contains 15 residues. As DNA, the CDR3 is TGTGCCAGCAGTTTTGGCAGGGCGAACACCGGGGAGCTGTTTTTT. Encoded protein: CASSFGRANTGELFF.

A few counts support this clone. The genes are TRBV27 and TRBJ1-2; 8 bases line up with TRBD1. Germline V CDR1 and CDR2: MNHEY, SMNVEV (reference sequence). Losses at the gene ends were 7 bases for V and 6 bases for J; bases not matched to a gene: 10. This CDR3 has 14 amino acids. Written as DNA, the CDR3 is TGTGCCAGCAAGACAGGGGCCCAAGGCGATGGCTACACCTTC. This translates into CASKTGAQGDGYTF.

This clone was recorded only once. The chain uses TRBV28 and TRBJ1-4; D unclear. Germline CDR1 MDHEN, CDR2 SYDVKM. V was pared by 6 bases and J by 8 bases, with 10 bases between. The CDR3 length is 12 residues. CDR3 residues: CASSLAQEKLFF. CDR3 DNA: TGTGCCAGCAGCTTGGCCCAGGAAAAACTGTTTTTT.

This chain joins TRBV5-6 and TRBJ1-6; D unclear. The germline V gene encodes CDR1 SGHDT and CDR2 YYEEEE. Trimming shortened V by 0 bases and J by 13 bases, and 8 bases separated the two germline ends. This CDR3 comprises 12 residues. The CDR3 region is CASSLAREPLHF. The DNA for the CDR3 is TGTGCCAGCAGCTTGGCAAGGGAGCCCCTCCACTTT.

The J gene is TRBJ1-5, the V gene TRBV10-1, with D perhaps TRBD1 (5 bases). This CDR3 comprises 15 residues. Trimming removed 7 bases from V and 4 bases from J, with 17 bases in between. CDR1 and CDR2 from the germline V gene are WNHNN and SYGVQD (reference sequence). This CDR3 is CASIGGVGRNQPQHF. CDR3 sequence (DNA): TGCGCCAGCATTGGGGGGGTAGGGAGAAATCAGCCCCAGCATTTT.

The sample holds a few counts of this clone. This sequence joins TRBV6-5 and TRBJ1-4; D is possibly TRBD1 (6 bases). Trimming cost V 6 bases and J 5 bases, with 16 bases left between them. The CDR3 has 15 amino acids. Per germline, CDR1 MNHEY and CDR2 SVGAGI. The CDR3 spells CASSPDRSWNEKLFF. CDR3 sequence (DNA): TGTGCCAGCAGCCCGGACAGAAGCTGGAATGAAAAACTGTTTTTT.

The V call is TRBV5-4, the J call TRBJ1-4, with 9 bases matching TRBD1. This CDR3 is built from 13 residues. With 6 bases clipped from V and 7 bases from J, the junction kept 4 bases outside the gene matches. Germline CDR1 is SGHNT and CDR2 is YYREEE (reference sequence). Here the CDR3 DNA reads TGTGCCAGCACCGTACAGGGGGCTGAAAAACTGTTTTTT. This codes for CASTVQGAEKLFF. Supplemented by reference TRBV5-4 and TRBJ1-4, the full variable domain reads ETGVTQSPTHLIKTRGQQVTLRCSSQSGHNTVSWYQQALGQGPQFIFQYYREEENGRGNFPPRFSGLQFPNYSSELNVNALELDDSALYLCASTVQGAEKLFFGSGTQLSVL.

This clone appeared a single time. V gene TRBV2 combines with J gene TRBJ2-7, with D possibly matching TRBD1 (6 bases). The CDR3 consists of 14 residues. Trimming removed 2 bases at V and 3 bases at J, with 11 bases between. Germline V lookup: CDR1 SNHLY, CDR2 FYNNEI. In nucleotides, the CDR3 is TGTGCCAGCAGTGAACGGCAGGGGCGCTACGAGCAGTACTTC. This sequence encodes CASSERQGRYEQYF.

This clone was observed a handful of times. This CDR3 is also generated by other DNA sequences in the sample. The chain carries TRBV18 and TRBJ1-3, with no clear D. Germline values: CDR1 KGHSH, CDR2 LQKENI. The CDR3 covers 16 residues. Trimming stripped 3 bases from V and 4 bases from J, with 16 bases between. The DNA for the CDR3 is TGTGCCAGCTCACCTCCGGGGTTGAGTAGCGGAAACACCATATATTTT. It translates to CASSPPGLSSGNTIYF.

CDR3 loop: CASSPLGDSINYGYTF. In nucleotides, the CDR3 is TGTGCCAGCAGCCCCCTCGGGGACAGCATAAACTATGGCTACACCTTC. This chain links TRBV27 with TRBJ1-2, with 7 bases that match TRBD1. Germline V gene data show CDR1 as MNHEY and CDR2 as SMNVEV (reference sequence). Unmatched junction bases numbered 12, after V lost 6 bases and J lost 2 bases. This CDR3 contains 16 residues.

The chain joins TRBV9 to TRBJ1-2, with D unresolved. CDR1 SGDLS and CDR2 YYNGEE come from the germline V gene. V was cut by 4 bases and J by 6 bases, with 13 bases left in between. The CDR3 length is 13 residues. CDR3 in DNA: TGTGCCAGCAGCCCCCCCTCGGGAAATGGCTACACCTTC. Protein: CASSPPSGNGYTF.

This clone came up a few times. The same CDR3 can be traced to other DNA sequences in this sample. The V gene is TRBV27, the J gene TRBJ2-7; TRBD2 matches at 11 bases. The CDR3 totals 15 residues. The germline V gene has CDR1 MNHEY and CDR2 SMNVEV (reference sequence). The V segment lost 6 bases and the J segment 3 bases; nucleotides outside the gene matches: 7. CDR3 DNA sequence: TGTGCCAGCAGCTCCAGACTAGCGGGGCTCTACGAGCAGTACTTC. Encoded protein: CASSSRLAGLYEQYF.

The chain combines TRBV18 with TRBJ2-7; 7 positions match TRBD2. V was clipped by 4 bases and J by 2 bases; unmatched bases: 2. The CDR3 covers 13 residues. Germline loops: CDR1 KGHSH, CDR2 LQKENI. The CDR3 bases are TGTGCCAGCTCACACGGGGGGACCTACGAGCAGTACTTC. Protein: CASSHGGTYEQYF. Using reference TRBV18 and TRBJ2-7 for the parts outside the CDR3, the full variable domain is NAGVMQNPRHLVRRRGQEARLRCSPMKGHSHVYWYRQLPEEGLKFMVYLQKENIIDESGMPKERFSAEFPKEGPSILRIQQVVRGDSAAYFCASSHGGTYEQYFGPGTRLTVT.

The rearrangement links TRBV29-1 to TRBJ1-5; 7 bases fit TRBD1. V shed 4 bases and J 5 bases; nucleotides not matched to a gene: 20. CDR3 length: 18 residues. Germline V gene sequence: CDR1 SQVTM, CDR2 ANQGSEA. The CDR3 sequence is CSVVFRQGVRDFHQPQHF. The CDR3 nucleotides read TGCAGCGTTGTATTTAGACAGGGAGTAAGGGATTTTCATCAGCCCCAGCATTTT.

The gene calls are TRBV5-4 and TRBJ2-7; 9 bases match TRBD2. The trim removed 0 bases at V and 4 bases at J, leaving 2 bases unmatched. This CDR3 region has 14 residues. The germline CDR1 and CDR2 sequences are SGHNT and YYREEE (reference sequence). The CDR3 protein is CASSLASGDYEQYF. The DNA of the CDR3 is TGTGCCAGCAGCTTGGCTAGCGGGGATTACGAGCAGTACTTC.

V is TRBV4-1 and J is TRBJ1-5; 8 bases align to TRBD1. The CDR3 loop spans 17 amino acids. The V gene's germline CDR1 is MGHRA and CDR2 YSYEKL. J was trimmed by 6 bases and V by 2 bases; bases with no gene match: 12. The CDR3 protein is CASSQWTGLRQIQPQHF. DNA of the CDR3: TGCGCCAGCAGCCAATGGACAGGGTTGCGACAAATTCAGCCCCAGCATTTT.

This chain links TRBV9 with TRBJ2-1; TRBD2 aligns across 8 bases. With 0 bases clipped from V and 8 bases from J, the junction kept 10 bases outside the gene matches. CDR1 is SGDLS and CDR2 is YYNGEE in the germline V gene. CDR3 length: 16 residues. CDR3 sequence (DNA): TGTGCCAGCAGCGTAGCTAGGACTAGCATCCGGGATGAGCAGTTCTTC. The encoded protein is CASSVARTSIRDEQFF.